This T cell receptor beta chain stems from a study of blood T cells in healthy people across ages. PBMCs, at least 6.5 million per sample, were isolated. Then a second PCR, running about 7 to 11 cycles, was carried out with a sample-barcoded 5' primer and a J-beta primer mix. TCRdb independently ran MiXCR on the 5' RACE reads; one entry per CDR3 protein. The data show some 890,000 distinct CDR3 sequences, almost 30% seen once. V lost 2 bases, J lost 3 bases, and 2 bases lay in between. The CDR3 consists of 12 residues. In germline, CDR1 is SGHRS, CDR2 YFSETQ. In addition, the sample was reused for a study of T cells of mothers and their children. Turning to that study: Biologically related mothers and children overlapped slightly more than unrelated pairs, a non-significant difference.

The material sequenced was blood. This sequence originates from a woman aged 35 to 49 in good health. This chain uses TRBV5-1 with TRBJ2-2, with D uncertain. The CDR3 reads CASSFDTGELFF. In DNA form, the CDR3 reads TGCGCCAGCAGCTTCGACACCGGGGAGCTGTTTTTT.